This is a list of T cell receptor beta chains from one sample in a study of OX40 agonist ivuxolimab in advanced cancers. Libraries were prepared by immunoSEQ multiplex PCR; TCRdb keeps only in-frame clonotypes and omits some of them. The table includes about 150,000 clones, 90% to 95% detected once. Material: CD4+ or CD8+ T cells sorted from blood, obtained in a trial of the OX40 agonist ivuxolimab. These receptors originate from an adult with an advanced solid tumor such as melanoma, head and neck, liver or kidney cancer. Each CDR3 is given without its conserved first and last residue.

v_gene: TRBV4-3; len: 10; j_gene: TRBJ2-2; CDR3aa: ASSQITGELF
v_gene: TRBV7-9; len: 11; j_gene: TRBJ1-5; CDR3aa: ASSPGGGQPQH
v_gene: TRBV7-2; len: 13; j_gene: TRBJ2-7; CDR3aa: ASSLVGGGTYEQY
v_gene: TRBV9; len: 13; j_gene: TRBJ2-7; CDR3aa: ASSVGKGDRYEQY
v_gene: TRBV7-2; len: 13; j_gene: TRBJ2-3; CDR3aa: ASSLEGTGTDTQY
v_gene: TRBV5-6; len: 13; j_gene: TRBJ2-7; CDR3aa: ASSLAVRQAIKQY
v_gene: TRBV9; len: 12; j_gene: TRBJ2-5; CDR3aa: ASSHSPQKETQY
v_gene: TRBV11-2; len: 12; j_gene: TRBJ2-3; CDR3aa: ASSPRRGSDTQY
v_gene: TRBV2; len: 11; j_gene: TRBJ1-5; CDR3aa: ASNSGPVQPQH
v_gene: TRBV29-1; len: 14; j_gene: TRBJ1-3; CDR3aa: SAGQGIGASGNTIY
v_gene: TRBV5-1; len: 13; j_gene: TRBJ2-5; CDR3aa: ASTIVGTTQETQY
v_gene: TRBV10-3; len: 11; j_gene: TRBJ2-7; CDR3aa: AIRGTSASEQY
v_gene: TRBV28; len: 12; j_gene: TRBJ1-4; CDR3aa: ASSRVPTNEKLF
v_gene: TRBV7-2; len: 12; j_gene: TRBJ1-1; CDR3aa: ASSLSTVNTEAF
v_gene: TRBV25-1; len: 12; j_gene: TRBJ1-2; CDR3aa: ASSDAGTGIGYT
v_gene: TRBV15; len: 12; j_gene: TRBJ1-2; CDR3aa: ATTRDRGRYGYT
v_gene: TRBV2; len: 11; j_gene: TRBJ1-1; CDR3aa: ASSLHPGTEAF
v_gene: TRBV4-3; len: 14; j_gene: TRBJ1-4; CDR3aa: ASSQFWTGRNEKLF
v_gene: TRBV5-4; len: 13; j_gene: TRBJ2-7; CDR3aa: ASSPGGTGVREQY
v_gene: TRBV11-2; len: 14; j_gene: TRBJ2-2; CDR3aa: ASSQGARKAAGELF
v_gene: TRBV27; len: 14; j_gene: TRBJ2-3; CDR3aa: ASSLSGGAGTDTQY
v_gene: TRBV9; len: 16; j_gene: TRBJ1-1; CDR3aa: ASSVEGGTGGGNTEAF
v_gene: TRBV20-1; len: 9; j_gene: TRBJ1-1; CDR3aa: SAQGPTEAF
v_gene: TRBV5-4; len: 10; j_gene: TRBJ1-1; CDR3aa: ASSQSGTEAF
v_gene: TRBV2; len: 12; j_gene: TRBJ2-4; CDR3aa: ASKPRTAKNIQY
v_gene: TRBV19; len: 16; j_gene: TRBJ1-1; CDR3aa: ASSIDGGAGDLNTEAF
v_gene: TRBV15; len: 17; j_gene: TRBJ1-4; CDR3aa: ATSSSRDRGKGANEKLF
v_gene: TRBV18; len: 12; j_gene: TRBJ1-1; CDR3aa: ASSPTGRNTEAF
v_gene: TRBV7-9; len: 12; j_gene: TRBJ1-2; CDR3aa: ASSWRALADGYT
v_gene: TRBV29-1; len: 11; j_gene: TRBJ2-1; CDR3aa: SVYRDSYNEQF
v_gene: TRBV14; len: 13; j_gene: TRBJ1-2; CDR3aa: ASSHTIDRDYGYT
v_gene: TRBV10-2; len: 13; j_gene: TRBJ2-4; CDR3aa: ASRTSGGAGDIQY
v_gene: TRBV27; len: 11; j_gene: TRBJ2-3; CDR3aa: ASTPRLRDTQY
v_gene: TRBV7-2; len: 13; j_gene: TRBJ1-2; CDR3aa: ASSLIQIPTYGYT
v_gene: TRBV9; len: 13; j_gene: TRBJ2-1; CDR3aa: ASSPGPHSYNEQF
v_gene: TRBV10-3; len: 11; j_gene: TRBJ1-2; CDR3aa: AISPSMEYGYT
v_gene: TRBV6-5; len: 13; j_gene: TRBJ1-5; CDR3aa: ASSQAGQSNQPQH
v_gene: TRBV6-5; len: 14; j_gene: TRBJ2-6; CDR3aa: ASSYQQGSGANVLT
v_gene: TRBV19; len: 12; j_gene: TRBJ2-7; CDR3aa: ASSTLLAGDEQY
v_gene: TRBV19; len: 12; j_gene: TRBJ2-6; CDR3aa: ASRPPSGANVLT
v_gene: TRBV28; len: 15; j_gene: TRBJ2-1; CDR3aa: ASSLGGTSEPLGEQF
v_gene: TRBV7-9; len: 14; j_gene: TRBJ2-2; CDR3aa: ASSPKEDANTGELF